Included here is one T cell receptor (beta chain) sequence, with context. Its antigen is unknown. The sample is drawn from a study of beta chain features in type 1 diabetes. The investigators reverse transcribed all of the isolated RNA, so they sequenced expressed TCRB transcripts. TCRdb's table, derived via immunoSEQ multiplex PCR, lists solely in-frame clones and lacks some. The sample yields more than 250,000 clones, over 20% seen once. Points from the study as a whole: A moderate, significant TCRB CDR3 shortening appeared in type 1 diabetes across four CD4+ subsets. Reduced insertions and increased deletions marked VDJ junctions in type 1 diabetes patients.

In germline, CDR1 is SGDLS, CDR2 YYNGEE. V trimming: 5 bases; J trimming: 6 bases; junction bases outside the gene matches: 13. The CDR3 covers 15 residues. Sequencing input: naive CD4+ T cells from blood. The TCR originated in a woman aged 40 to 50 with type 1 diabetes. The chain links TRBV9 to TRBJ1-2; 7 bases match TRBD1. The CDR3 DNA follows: TGTGCCAGCAGTACCCACAGGGGAGGCCCCCATGGCTACACCTTC. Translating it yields CASSTHRGGPHGYTF.